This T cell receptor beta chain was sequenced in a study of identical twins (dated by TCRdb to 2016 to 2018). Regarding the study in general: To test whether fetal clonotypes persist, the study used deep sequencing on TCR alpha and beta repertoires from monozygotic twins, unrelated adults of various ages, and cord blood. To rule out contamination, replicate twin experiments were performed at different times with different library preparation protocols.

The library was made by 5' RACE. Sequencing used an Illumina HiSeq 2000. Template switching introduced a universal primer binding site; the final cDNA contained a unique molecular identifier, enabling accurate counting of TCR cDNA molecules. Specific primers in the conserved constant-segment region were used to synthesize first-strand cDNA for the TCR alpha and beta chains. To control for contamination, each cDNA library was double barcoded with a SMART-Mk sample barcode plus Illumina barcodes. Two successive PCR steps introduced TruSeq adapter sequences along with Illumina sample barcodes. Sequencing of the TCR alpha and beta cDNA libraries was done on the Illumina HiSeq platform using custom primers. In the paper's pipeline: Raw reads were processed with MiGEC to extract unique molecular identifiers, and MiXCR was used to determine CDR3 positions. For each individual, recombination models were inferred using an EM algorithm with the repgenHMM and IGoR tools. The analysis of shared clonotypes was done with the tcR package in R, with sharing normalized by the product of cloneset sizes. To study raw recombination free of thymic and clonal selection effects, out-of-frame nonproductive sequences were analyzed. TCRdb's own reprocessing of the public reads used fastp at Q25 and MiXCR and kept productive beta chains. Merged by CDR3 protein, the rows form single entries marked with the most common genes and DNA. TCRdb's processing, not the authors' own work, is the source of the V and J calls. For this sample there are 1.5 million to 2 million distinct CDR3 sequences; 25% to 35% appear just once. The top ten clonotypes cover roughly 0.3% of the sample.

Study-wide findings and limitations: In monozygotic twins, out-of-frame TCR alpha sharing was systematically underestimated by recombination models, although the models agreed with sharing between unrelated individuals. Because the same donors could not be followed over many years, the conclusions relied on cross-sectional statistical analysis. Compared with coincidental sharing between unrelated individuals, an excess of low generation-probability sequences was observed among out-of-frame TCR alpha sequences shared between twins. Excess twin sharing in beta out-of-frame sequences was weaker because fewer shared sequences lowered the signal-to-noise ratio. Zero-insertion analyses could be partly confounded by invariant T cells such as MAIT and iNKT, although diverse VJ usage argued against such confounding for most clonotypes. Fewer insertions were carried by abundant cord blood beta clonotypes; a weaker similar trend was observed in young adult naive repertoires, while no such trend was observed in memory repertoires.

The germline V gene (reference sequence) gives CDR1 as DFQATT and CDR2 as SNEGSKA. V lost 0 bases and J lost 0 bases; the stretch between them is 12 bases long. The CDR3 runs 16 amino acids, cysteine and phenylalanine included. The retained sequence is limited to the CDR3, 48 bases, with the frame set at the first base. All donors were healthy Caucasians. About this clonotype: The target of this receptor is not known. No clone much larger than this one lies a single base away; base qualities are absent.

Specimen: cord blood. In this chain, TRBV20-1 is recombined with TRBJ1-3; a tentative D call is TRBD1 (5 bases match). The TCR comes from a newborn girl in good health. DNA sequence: TGCAGTGCTAGAGATCCCGACAGATTCTCTGGAAACACCATATATTTT. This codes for CSARDPDRFSGNTIYF.